A single sample gave rise to the 8 T cell receptor beta chains below, sequenced in a study of blood T cell repertoires in COVID-19. Some clones are missing from TCRdb's copy, which holds only in-frame ones; the method was immunoSEQ multiplex PCR. The sample has about 140,000 clones; 76% are singletons. The material sequenced was peripheral blood. Receptor source: a woman over 75 with active or convalescent COVID-19.

The rearrangement uses TRBV7-2 and TRBJ2-1; 10 bases align to TRBD2. From germline, CDR1 is SGHTA and CDR2 FQGNSA. The CDR3 runs 15 residues. The J segment lost 5 bases and the V segment lost 2 bases, leaving 3 bases of the junction unmatched. DNA for the CDR3: TGTGCCAGCAGCTTAAGCGGGGGGGCTGACAATGAGCAGTTCTTC. It specifies CASSLSGGADNEQFF. Full variable domain (remainder filled in from reference TRBV7-2 and TRBJ2-1): GAGVSQSPSNKVTEKGKDVELRCDPISGHTALYWYRQSLGQGLEFLIYFQGNSAPDKSGLPSDRFSAERTGGSVSTLTIQRTQQEDSAVYLCASSLSGGADNEQFFGPGTRLTVL.

The chain employs TRBV5-1 and TRBJ1-4; perhaps TRBD1 as D (5 bases). Trimming took 3 bases from V and 7 from J, leaving 19 bases between them. Germline CDR1 and CDR2: SGHRS and YFSETQ. The CDR3 sequence is 16 residues long. CDR3 nucleotides: TGCGCCAGCAGCTCGAGTAGTGGGGGGAGAGGTGAAAAACTGTTTTTT. Protein sequence: CASSSSSGGRGEKLFF.

In this sample, this clone turned up many times. V is TRBV20-1 and J is TRBJ1-1; no definite D call. The CDR3 has 13 amino acids. Germline V CDR1 and CDR2: DFQATT, SNEGSKA (reference sequence). V lost 3 bases and J 1 base, leaving 9 bases between the germline ends. CDR3 coding DNA: TGCAGTGCTAGTCGGGAGCCGAACACTGAAGCTTTCTTT. It is translated as CSASREPNTEAFF.

This clone was recorded a few times. This chain links TRBV23-1 with TRBJ1-2, with 11 nucleotides matching TRBD1. TRBV23-1 is given ORF status, its function remaining uncertain. The CDR3 consists of 20 residues. Trimming removed 0 bases from V and 4 bases from J; junction bases left unmatched: 16. In DNA form, the CDR3 reads TGCGCCAGCAGTCAATCCCCCGGACAGGGGGCGCCTTCAATGATCTATGGCTACACCTTC. Translation: CASSQSPGQGAPSMIYGYTF.

J is TRBJ2-2 and V is TRBV11-2; TRBD1 is a possible D gene (6 bases). Trimming pared 5 bases from V and 1 base from J, leaving 20 bases between. The CDR3 covers 18 residues. From germline, CDR1 is SGHAT and CDR2 FQNNGV. The CDR3 sequence is CASSGFLRGGRNTGELFF. The CDR3, as DNA: TGTGCCAGCAGCGGTTTTCTGCGAGGGGGTAGGAACACCGGGGAGCTGTTTTTT.

This clone was picked up one time. The chain carries TRBV27 and TRBJ1-1; 11 bases are a match to TRBD1. J was trimmed by 7 bases and V by 6 bases; bases with no gene match: 19. Germline values: CDR1 MNHEY, CDR2 SMNVEV (reference sequence). The CDR3 totals 18 residues. The CDR3 protein is CASSPSRRDRGGLIEAFF. In DNA, the CDR3 is TGTGCCAGCAGCCCCAGCCGAAGGGACAGGGGGGGACTAATTGAAGCTTTCTTT.

The chain couples TRBV30 to TRBJ1-1; 7 bases align to TRBD1. The V gene end was trimmed by 4 bases and the J gene end by 8 bases; junction bases not matched to a gene: 16. CDR3 size: 15 residues. The germline gives CDR1 GTSNPN, CDR2 SVGIG (reference sequence). Here the CDR3 reads CAWKGTAVSKDEAFF. Written as DNA, the CDR3 is TGTGCCTGGAAGGGGACAGCCGTCTCGAAGGACGAAGCTTTCTTT.

This clone was recorded a few times. This chain links TRBV4-1 with TRBJ1-1, with D maybe TRBD1 (5 bases). The V end lost 5 bases, the J end lost 2 bases, and 6 bases lay between the germline ends. From germline, CDR1 is MGHRA and CDR2 YSYEKL. This CDR3 is built from 12 residues. CDR3 amino acids: CASSRGNTEAFF. The CDR3 DNA sequence: TGCGCCAGCAGCAGGGGTAACACTGAAGCTTTCTTT.